Presented here are 14 T cell receptor beta chains from one specimen sequenced in a study of T-cell reconstitution after alpha-beta-depleted transplantation in children. The library targeted TCRbeta and was prepared with unique molecular identifiers. TCRdb fed the PCR reads into MiXCR, producing one record per CDR3 protein. The data contain hundreds of thousands of distinct CDR3 sequences, under 15% of them singletons. Sequences were derived from PBMCs, sampled before TCRalphabeta/CD19-depleted stem cell transplant. The receptor set was obtained from a girl aged 2 to 9 with congenital amegakaryocytic thrombocytopenia, due to receive a stem cell transplant.

This clonotype was recorded many times. The chain couples TRBV10-3 to TRBJ2-3, with D maybe TRBD1 (6 bases). Trimming took off 10 bases at V and 0 bases at J, with 14 bases between the two ends. This CDR3 contains 14 residues. Germline lookup yields CDR1 ENHRY and CDR2 SYGVKD. The CDR3 protein is CATRFRGSTDTQYF. For the CDR3, the DNA is TGTGCCACCCGATTTAGGGGGAGCACAGATACGCAGTATTTT.

In DNA, the CDR3 is TGTGCCAGCTCGACACCCGGTGGGGCTGAAGCTTTCTTT. This encodes CASSTPGGAEAFF. This chain joins TRBV2 and TRBJ1-1; D not certain. The CDR3 loop spans 13 amino acids. The ends were cut back, 8 bases at V and 6 bases at J, with 16 bases in the middle. The germline CDR1 and CDR2 sequences are SNHLY and FYNNEI.

This clonotype was seen at least ten times. V and J are TRBV5-1 and TRBJ1-2, with D unclear. Between the trimmed V and J ends, which lost 2 bases and 5 bases, there was a span of 13 bases. Per the germline V gene, CDR1 is SGHRS and CDR2 is YFSETQ. The CDR3 has 14 residues. In nucleotides, the CDR3 is TGCGCCAGCAGCTTCGGACGGGGAGAATATGGCTACACCTTC. Its translation: CASSFGRGEYGYTF.

In its sample, this clonotype was seen many times. The chain uses TRBV29-1 and TRBJ2-1, with a tentative D call TRBD2 (6 bases). Germline lookup yields CDR1 SQVTM and CDR2 ANQGSEA. CDR3 length: 13 residues. Trimming cost V 5 bases and J 5 bases, with 13 bases left between them. CDR3 bases: TGCAGCGTTTCGGGACTTCGGAACAATGAGCAGTTCTTC. Amino acid sequence: CSVSGLRNNEQFF.

This clonotype has at least ten counts. V and J are TRBV29-1 and TRBJ1-2; D is uncertain. Germline CDR1 reads SQVTM; CDR2 reads ANQGSEA. Trimming removed 4 bases from V and 7 bases from J, with 22 bases in between. This CDR3 spans 15 amino acids. CDR3 in DNA: TGCAGCGTTGGGGATAGTAGGCAGCCTCCTGGTGGCTACACCTTC. Protein product: CSVGDSRQPPGGYTF.

The chain uses TRBV10-3 and TRBJ2-1, with 8 bases matching TRBD2. The CDR3 covers 15 residues. V was clipped by 10 bases and J by 0 bases; unmatched bases: 8. The germline gives CDR1 ENHRY, CDR2 SYGVKD. This CDR3 is CATQLSGISYNEQFF. CDR3 sequence (DNA): TGTGCCACTCAACTTAGCGGGATCTCCTACAATGAGCAGTTCTTC.

There are a few counts of this clonotype. V usage is TRBV29-1 and J usage is TRBJ1-5; tentative D call: TRBD1 (6 bases). The CDR3 runs to 14 residues. In germline, CDR1 is SQVTM, CDR2 ANQGSEA. V was pared by 5 bases and J by 3 bases, with 14 bases between. The CDR3 DNA is TGCAGCGTTCAAGTGTCAGGGGCCAATCAGCCCCAGCATTTT. Residues: CSVQVSGANQPQHF.

The genes are TRBV7-9 and TRBJ2-2; 10 bases align to TRBD1. The CDR3 sequence is 16 residues long. The V gene's germline CDR1 is SEHNR and CDR2 FQNEAQ (reference sequence). V lost 5 bases to trimming and J lost 5 bases; unmatched junction nucleotides: 8. The CDR3 is CASSPWTGGPTGELFF. In DNA form, the CDR3 reads TGTGCCAGCAGCCCGTGGACAGGGGGTCCGACCGGGGAGCTGTTTTTT.

The sample holds a few counts of this clonotype. This chain connects TRBV12-3 or TRBV12-4 to TRBJ1-6; TRBD1 might be the D (6 bases). The CDR3 consists of 15 residues. V was pared by 3 bases and J by 7 bases, with 13 bases between. The CDR3 reads CASSFWGRGNSPLHF. Written as DNA, the CDR3 is TGTGCCAGCAGTTTCTGGGGGCGGGGGAATTCACCCCTCCACTTT.

This clonotype was counted only a few times. This chain joins TRBV7-8 and TRBJ2-1; D is perhaps TRBD1 (6 bases). This CDR3 is 14 amino acids long. Trimming stripped 5 bases from V and 4 bases from J, with 12 bases between. Germline V lookup: CDR1 SGHVS, CDR2 FQNEAQ. The CDR3 sequence is CASSTTGRYNEQFF. CDR3 coding DNA: TGTGCCAGCAGCACGACAGGTCGTTACAATGAGCAGTTCTTC.

This clonotype occurred many times. The rearrangement uses TRBV18 and TRBJ2-7; possibly TRBD1 for D (5 bases). From germline, CDR1 is KGHSH and CDR2 LQKENI. The V and J ends lost 8 bases and 3 bases respectively, with 20 bases between them. This CDR3 contains 15 residues. CDR3 sequence (DNA): TGTGCCAGCCAAAGTAACAGGACCTACCTCTACGAGCAGTACTTC. This codes for CASQSNRTYLYEQYF.

This clonotype has just a few counts. The chain uses TRBV5-1 and TRBJ2-5, with D unclear. Germline V CDR1 and CDR2: SGHRS, YFSETQ. The germline V and J ends were trimmed by 3 bases and 1 base, with 7 bases remaining between them. CDR3 length: 13 amino acids. The DNA for the CDR3 is TGCGCCAGCAGCTCTTTTCTCCAAGAGACCCAGTACTTC. Translation gives CASSSFLQETQYF.

The table lists this clonotype with many counts. The DNA for the CDR3 is TGCGCCAGCAGCCAAGGGGGACGGCAGTACCAAGAGACCCAGTACTTC. It translates to CASSQGGRQYQETQYF. The chain carries TRBV4-1 and TRBJ2-5; D tentatively reads TRBD1 or TRBD2 (5 bases each). Germline values: CDR1 MGHRA, CDR2 YSYEKL. V was pared by 1 base and J by 0 bases, with 12 bases between. The CDR3 has 16 amino acids.

This clonotype came up many times. The chain combines TRBV5-1 with TRBJ2-1, with no clear D. The CDR3 runs to 16 residues. CDR1 and CDR2 (germline): SGHRS, YFSETQ. The ends were cut back, 0 bases at V and 7 bases at J, with 17 bases in the middle. This CDR3 is CASSLADTVGGNEQFF. The CDR3 nucleotides read TGCGCCAGCAGCTTGGCAGACACCGTCGGCGGTAATGAGCAGTTCTTC.